Listed here is a single T cell receptor beta chain. Antigen: not known. TCRdb used MiXCR to reprocess the multiplex PCR reads, holding one entry per CDR3 protein. In the table there are approximately 200,000 distinct CDR3 sequences, roughly 31% of which are singletons. Samples came from axillary lymph nodes draining the breast cancer. This specimen belongs to a study of breast tumors, draining lymph nodes, adjacent tissues. Study-level findings and limits: Data fit most tumor T cells coming from lymph node, expanding in tumor. Tumor and nontumor repertoires were significantly more similar in luminal-like than in basal-like breast cancer. Tumor repertoires ranked between lymph nodes and nontumor tissue in diversity, with V and J gene preferences.

Sequences were obtained from axillary lymph node tissue. The clonotype originates from a female donor with breast cancer. Some clones in this sample may be carry-over from other donors' samples.

In DNA form, the CDR3 reads TGTGCCAGCAGCACTACAGGTGGCGCAGGGCTACTTAGCTATGGCTACACCTTC. As protein: CASSTTGGAGLLSYGYTF. The chain combines TRBV7-9 with TRBJ1-2, with a tentative D call TRBD1 (5 bases). The CDR3 is made up of 18 amino acids. Between the trimmed V and J ends, which lost 5 bases and 4 bases, there was a span of 26 bases. Germline CDR1 and CDR2: SEHNR and FQNEAQ (reference sequence).